This T cell receptor beta chain is from a study of blood T cell repertoires in COVID-19. The method was immunoSEQ multiplex PCR; TCRdb's version includes in-frame clones alone and lacks a portion of them. Among about 300,000 clones listed, roughly 90% were seen once. Trimming removed 5 bases at V and 1 base at J, with 10 bases between. The CDR3 is 14 residues long. Germline CDR1 SEHNR, CDR2 FQNEAQ (reference sequence). The V call is TRBV7-9, the J call TRBJ2-3; D gene uncertain. The sequenced sample consisted of peripheral blood. This sequence was found in a man aged 18 to 30 who had recovered from COVID-19. CDR3 nucleotides: TGTGCCAGCAGCCCCCCGGAGCGCACAGATACGCAGTATTTT. Its translation: CASSPPERTDTQYF.